This T cell receptor beta chain was sequenced for a study of shared clonotypes between healthy human individuals. The CDR3 has 14 residues. The germline V and J ends were trimmed by 4 bases and 1 base, with 9 bases remaining between them. Germline V lookup: CDR1 SGHRS, CDR2 YFSETQ. Data came from immunoSEQ multiplex PCR; TCRdb stores just in-frame clones and leaves some out. The sample shows around 2.3 million clones, approximately 94% of them seen only once. Sequencing was performed on naive CD4+ T cells sorted from blood. Noted subset: CD45RA+ positively selected. The TCR originated in a man between 18 and 29 years old in good health. The V gene is TRBV5-1, the J gene TRBJ1-5; D unresolved. In DNA form, the CDR3 reads TGCGCCAGCAGCGCCGACGGAAGCAATCAGCCCCAGCATTTT. Translating it yields CASSADGSNQPQHF.